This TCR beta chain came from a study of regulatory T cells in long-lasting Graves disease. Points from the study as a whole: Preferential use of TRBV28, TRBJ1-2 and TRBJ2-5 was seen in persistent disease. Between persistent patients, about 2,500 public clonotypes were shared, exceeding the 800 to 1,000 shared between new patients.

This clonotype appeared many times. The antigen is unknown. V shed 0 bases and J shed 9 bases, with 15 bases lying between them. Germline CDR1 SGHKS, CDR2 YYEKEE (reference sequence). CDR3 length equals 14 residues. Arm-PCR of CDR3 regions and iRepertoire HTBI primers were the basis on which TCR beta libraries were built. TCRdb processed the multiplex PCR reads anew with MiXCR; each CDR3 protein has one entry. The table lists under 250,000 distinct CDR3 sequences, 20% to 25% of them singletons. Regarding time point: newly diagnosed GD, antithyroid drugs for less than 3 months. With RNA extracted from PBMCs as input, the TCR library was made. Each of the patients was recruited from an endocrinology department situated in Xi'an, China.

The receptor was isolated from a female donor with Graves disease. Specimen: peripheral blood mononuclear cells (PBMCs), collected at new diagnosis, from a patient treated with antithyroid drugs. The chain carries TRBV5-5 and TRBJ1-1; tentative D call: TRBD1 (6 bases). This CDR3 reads CASSLGRSGQQAFF. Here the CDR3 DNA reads TGTGCCAGCAGCTTGGGTAGGTCCGGACAGCAAGCTTTCTTT.